Following are 16 T cell receptor beta chains from one sample sequenced in a study of shared clonotypes between healthy human individuals. Clones were read by immunoSEQ multiplex PCR, and TCRdb kept only the in-frame ones, dropping some. The data show about 1.1 million clones, with roughly 80% seen just once and roughly 0.82% held by the top ten. Source material: memory CD4+ T cells from PBMCs. As for subset: CD45RA-negative fraction. All receptors derive from a man aged 18 to 29 in good health. Some clones in this sample may be carry-over from other donors' samples.

The chain is built from TRBV5-1 and TRBJ2-3; a weak D match, TRBD2 (5 bases). The CDR3 has 14 amino acids. The germline V gene encodes CDR1 SGHRS and CDR2 YFSETQ. The V gene lost 4 bases and the J gene lost 4 bases, with 13 bases spanning the gap. The CDR3 reads CASSPGVASDTQYF. As DNA, the CDR3 is TGCGCCAGCAGCCCGGGCGTAGCGTCAGATACGCAGTATTTT.

The rearrangement uses TRBV10-3 and TRBJ1-5; D ambiguous. This CDR3 has 13 amino acids. Trimming stripped 6 bases from V and 6 bases from J, with 12 bases between. Germline CDR1 reads ENHRY; CDR2 reads SYGVKD. This CDR3 is CAISWTGGQPQHF. The CDR3 nucleotides read TGTGCCATCAGCTGGACGGGTGGTCAGCCCCAGCATTTT.

This clone was seen once. Other nucleotide sequences in the sample specify the same CDR3. The chain joins TRBV5-1 to TRBJ1-3, with D uncertain. CDR3 length: 14 residues. The V and J ends lost 1 base and 0 bases respectively, with 5 bases between them. CDR1 SGHRS and CDR2 YFSETQ come from the germline V gene. CDR3 region: CASSLSSSGNTIYF. The DNA of the CDR3 is TGCGCCAGCAGCTTGAGTAGCTCTGGAAACACCATATATTTT.

This chain joins TRBV18 and TRBJ2-3; possible D gene TRBD1, 6 bases. V shed 2 bases and J shed 2 bases, with 8 bases lying between them. This CDR3 contains 14 residues. In germline, CDR1 is KGHSH, CDR2 LQKENI. CDR3 in amino acids: CASSPGTPTDTQYF. CDR3 DNA sequence: TGTGCCAGCTCACCAGGGACACCCACAGATACGCAGTATTTT.

The chain joins TRBV19 to TRBJ1-2, with TRBD1 matching over 7 bases. CDR1 is LNHDA, CDR2 SQIVND, per germline (reference sequence). The CDR3 sequence is 13 residues long. J was trimmed by 2 bases and V by 8 bases; bases with no gene match: 5. In DNA, the CDR3 is TGTGCCAGTGAACAGGGGAGGAACTATGGCTACACCTTC. It specifies CASEQGRNYGYTF.

This chain links TRBV5-8 with TRBJ1-5; no reliable D call. Deletions cut 0 bases from V and 4 bases from J, with 11 bases between. This CDR3 contains 15 residues. Germline V lookup: CDR1 SGHTS, CDR2 YDEGEE. CDR3 loop: CASSLAVRANQPQHF. The DNA of the CDR3 is TGTGCCAGCAGCTTGGCGGTTAGGGCTAATCAGCCCCAGCATTTT. Using reference TRBV5-8 and TRBJ1-5 for the parts outside the CDR3, the full variable domain is EAGVTQSPTHLIKTRGQQATLRCSPISGHTSVYWYQQALGLGLQFLLWYDEGEERNRGNFPPRFSGRQFPNYSSELNVNALELEDSALYLCASSLAVRANQPQHFGDGTRLSIL.

For this clone: The same CDR3 can be traced to other DNA sequences in this sample. The genes are TRBV19 and TRBJ2-1; D gene unclear. The CDR3 covers 13 residues. Germline V gene data show CDR1 as LNHDA and CDR2 as SQIVND (reference sequence). With 5 bases removed from V and 4 bases from J, the gap between germline ends came to 9 bases. The CDR3 is CASSPGLYNEQFF. CDR3 bases: TGTGCCAGTAGTCCGGGCCTTTACAATGAGCAGTTCTTC.

J is TRBJ1-6 and V is TRBV5-6, with TRBD1 identical over 10 bases. This CDR3 comprises 16 residues. CDR1 is SGHDT, CDR2 YYEEEE, per germline. With 4 bases clipped from V and 7 bases from J, the junction kept 8 bases outside the gene matches. CDR3 in amino acids: CASSLRRDRGNSPLHF. CDR3 nucleotide sequence: TGTGCCAGCAGCCTCCGCCGGGACAGGGGAAATTCACCCCTCCACTTT.

The chain carries TRBV28 and TRBJ2-1; 10 positions agree with TRBD2. CDR3 size: 16 residues. J was trimmed by 7 bases and V by 5 bases; bases with no gene match: 11. Germline CDR1 is MDHEN and CDR2 is SYDVKM. CDR3 DNA: TGTGCCAGCAGTGTCGGGGGGCTAGCGGGAGTTAATGAGCAGTTCTTC. Its protein product is CASSVGGLAGVNEQFF.

V is TRBV27 and J is TRBJ2-7; 9 nucleotides align to TRBD1. This CDR3 has 16 residues. The germline V gene encodes CDR1 MNHEY and CDR2 SMNVEV (reference sequence). The V segment lost 4 bases and the J segment 4 bases; nucleotides outside the gene matches: 11. The CDR3 is CASSSRTGTGLYEQYF. The DNA of the CDR3 is TGTGCCAGCAGTTCGAGAACCGGGACAGGGTTATACGAGCAGTACTTC.

The chain links TRBV5-1 to TRBJ1-2; tentative D call: TRBD1 (6 bases). V lost 3 bases, J lost 10 bases, and 10 bases lay in between. The germline CDR1 and CDR2 sequences are SGHRS and YFSETQ. CDR3 length: 11 amino acids. The CDR3 region has the DNA TGCGCCAGCAGCTCGGACAGTGACTACACCTTC. Translating gives CASSSDSDYTF.

This clone was counted between two and nine times. This chain connects TRBV5-1 to TRBJ2-2, with 7 nucleotides matching TRBD2. Germline-derived CDR1 and CDR2 are SGHRS and YFSETQ. V dropped 4 bases and J dropped 4; count of bases not matched to a gene: 10. The CDR3 spans 16 residues. The CDR3 is CASSPGGRESTGELFF. CDR3 sequence (DNA): TGCGCCAGCAGCCCAGGAGGGCGGGAGAGCACCGGGGAGCTGTTTTTT.

V and J are TRBV6-1 and TRBJ1-2; D not resolved. The germline gives CDR1 MNHNS, CDR2 SASEGT. V was trimmed by 0 bases and J by 4 bases, leaving 12 bases between them. This CDR3 has 15 residues. The CDR3 sequence is CASSEAGLTLYGYTF. As DNA, the CDR3 is TGTGCCAGCAGTGAAGCCGGTTTGACCCTCTATGGCTACACCTTC.

The chain has TRBV28 and TRBJ1-5, with TRBD1 as a possible D gene (5 bases). There are 17 residues in the CDR3. Germline V gene sequence: CDR1 MDHEN, CDR2 SYDVKM. The V and J ends lost 6 bases and 5 bases respectively, with 23 bases between them. The CDR3 DNA is TGTGCCAGCAGAACGACAGTGACAAGGGGAGTGCATCAGCCCCAGCATTTT. Translated, it gives CASRTTVTRGVHQPQHF.

This rearrangement joins TRBV9 to TRBJ2-5; D not resolved. This CDR3 is built from 15 residues. V shed 0 bases and J shed 2 bases, with 11 bases lying between them. Germline CDR1 reads SGDLS; CDR2 reads YYNGEE. CDR3 coding DNA: TGTGCCAGCAGCGTAGGTGGGATTCGGCAAGAGACCCAGTACTTC. Translated: CASSVGGIRQETQYF. Based on the CDR3 plus reference TRBV9 and TRBJ2-5, the full variable domain is DSGVTQTPKHLITATGQRVTLRCSPRSGDLSVYWYQQSLDQGLQFLIQYYNGEERAKGNILERFSAQQFPDLHSELNLSSLELGDSALYFCASSVGGIRQETQYFGPGTRLLVL.

About this clone itself: Its ends do not fully match the called genes, so a read error is possible. This chain joins TRBV25-1 and TRBJ2-5, with D tentatively TRBD2 (6 bases). The CDR3 totals 13 residues. CDR1 and CDR2 from the germline V gene are MGHDK and SYGVNS. This CDR3 is CASSESGRRDSDF. The CDR3 coding sequence is TGTGCCAGCAGTGAATCGGGACGGAGGGACTCTGACTTC.